Presented here are 28 T cell receptor beta chains from one specimen sequenced in a study of cytomegalovirus exposure and HLA in healthy donors. A multiplex PCR was run with 60 Vbeta primers and 13 Jbeta primers. The assay was immunoSEQ multiplex PCR, and TCRdb's table has in-frame clones only and misses some. This sample's clone table lists over 65,000 clones. Sequenced sample: PBMCs. These receptor sequences come from a woman in her twenties or thirties in good health and CMV-seronegative.

The rearrangement joins TRBV30 to TRBJ2-7; 9 positions agree with TRBD1. With V trimmed by 1 base and J by 6 bases, 10 bases remained unmatched. Germline assignment: CDR1 GTSNPN and CDR2 SVGIG (reference sequence). This CDR3 has 15 amino acids. Written as DNA, the CDR3 is TGTGCCTGGAGTGGGAATACAAACAGGGGGCGCGAGCAGTACTTC. Its translation: CAWSGNTNRGREQYF.

This sequence joins TRBV30 and TRBJ2-5, with TRBD2 identical over 8 bases. This CDR3 is 14 amino acids long. Trimming at V came to 4 bases and at J to 5 bases, leaving 9 bases not matched to a gene. Germline values: CDR1 GTSNPN, CDR2 SVGIG (reference sequence). The CDR3 here is CAWNRAGAGETQYF. The DNA for the CDR3 is TGTGCCTGGAACCGAGCGGGGGCGGGGGAGACCCAGTACTTC.

The chain is built from TRBV2 and TRBJ2-5; 11 bases are shared with TRBD2. After removal of 7 bases from V and 9 bases from J, the junction contained 7 bases not matched to a gene. The CDR3 is 13 residues long. Germline lookup yields CDR1 SNHLY and CDR2 FYNNEI. In nucleotides, the CDR3 is TGTGCCAGCATGGGACTAGCGGACCGGGCCCAGTACTTC. The encoded protein is CASMGLADRAQYF. Full variable domain (rest looked up from reference TRBV2 and TRBJ2-5): EPEVTQTPSHQVTQMGQEVILRCVPISNHLYFYWYRQILGQKVEFLVSFYNNEISEKSEIFDDQFSVERPDGSNFTLKIRSTKLEDSAMYFCASMGLADRAQYFGPGTRLLVL.

This chain joins TRBV11-2 and TRBJ2-7; D is possibly TRBD1 (6 bases). Looked up from germline, CDR1 is SGHAT and CDR2 is FQNNGV. The CDR3 has 15 residues. V lost 1 base, J lost 3 bases, and 13 bases lay in between. In DNA form, the CDR3 reads TGTGCCAGCAGCTTAGGAGGGGGAAGTGGCTACGAGCAGTACTTC. It yields the protein CASSLGGGSGYEQYF.

This chain connects TRBV5-1 to TRBJ1-2, with 8 positions matching TRBD1. This CDR3 comprises 16 residues. The V and J ends lost 0 bases and 0 bases, in that order; junction bases with no gene match: 4. Germline CDR1 is SGHRS and CDR2 is YFSETQ. This CDR3 reads CASSLGMDRANYGYTF. For the CDR3, the DNA is TGCGCCAGCAGCTTGGGGATGGACAGGGCTAACTATGGCTACACCTTC.

The chain is built from TRBV4-1 and TRBJ1-5; no clear D. Germline loops: CDR1 MGHRA, CDR2 YSYEKL. Trimming took 4 bases from V and 5 from J, leaving 9 bases between them. The CDR3 length is 13 residues. The CDR3 loop reads CASSLTLYQPQHF. In DNA form, the CDR3 reads TGCGCCAGCAGCCTGACACTCTATCAGCCCCAGCATTTT.

The CDR3, as DNA: TGCGCCAGCAGGCCAGGGGAAGGGGCTGAAGCTTTCTTT. Amino acid sequence: CASRPGEGAEAFF. V gene TRBV5-1 combines with J gene TRBJ1-1, with D possibly being TRBD1 (6 bases). Germline-derived CDR1 and CDR2 are SGHRS and YFSETQ. The CDR3 has 13 amino acids. V shed 5 bases and J shed 6 bases, with 14 bases lying between them.

This rearrangement joins TRBV29-1 to TRBJ2-5, with 14 bases lining up with TRBD2. This CDR3 has 17 amino acids. Germline loops: CDR1 SQVTM, CDR2 ANQGSEA. The junction had 11 bases not matched to a gene; V was cut back by 4 bases and J by 4 bases. For the CDR3, the DNA is TGCAGCGTTGTGATGTGGGGACTAGCGGGAGAGAGAGAGACCCAGTACTTC. Its protein product is CSVVMWGLAGERETQYF.

This chain joins TRBV10-3 and TRBJ2-3; D possibly corresponds to TRBD2 (5 bases). V gave up 7 bases and J gave up 5 bases, with 13 bases separating them. Germline CDR1 and CDR2: ENHRY and SYGVKD. This CDR3 region has 13 residues. For the CDR3, the DNA is TGTGCCATCAACTCAGCGGAGGTAGATACGCAGTATTTT. It encodes CAINSAEVDTQYF.

The J gene is TRBJ2-1, the V gene TRBV6-1; weak D call: TRBD2 (6 bases). V was clipped by 6 bases and J by 6 bases, with 15 bases between them. CDR1 and CDR2 (germline): MNHNS, SASEGT. This CDR3 region has 14 residues. CDR3 sequence reads: CASRSIPGVNEQFF. In DNA, the CDR3 is TGTGCCAGCAGATCCATTCCGGGGGTCAATGAGCAGTTCTTC.

This chain connects TRBV2 to TRBJ1-1, with 10 bases lining up with TRBD1. Germline V gives CDR1 SNHLY, CDR2 FYNNEI. V shed 4 bases and J 9 bases; nucleotides not matched to a gene: 5. This CDR3 comprises 13 residues. CDR3 amino acids: CASSGPGQGQAFF. The CDR3 DNA reads TGTGCCAGCAGTGGACCGGGACAGGGGCAAGCTTTCTTT.

The chain uses TRBV18 and TRBJ2-7; possibly TRBD1 for D (6 bases). Between the trimmed V and J ends, which lost 3 bases and 1 base, there was a span of 7 bases. The CDR3 runs to 13 residues. Germline V gene lookup returns CDR1 KGHSH and CDR2 LQKENI. The CDR3 sequence is CASSPTGSYEQYF. The CDR3, as DNA: TGTGCCAGCTCACCCACAGGGTCCTACGAGCAGTACTTC.

Notes on this clone: Other DNA variants within this sample encode the same CDR3. The rearrangement uses TRBV5-1 and TRBJ2-6; no reliable D call. Germline-derived CDR1 and CDR2 are SGHRS and YFSETQ. This CDR3 has 15 residues. V dropped 3 bases and J dropped 0 bases, with 7 bases sitting between them. CDR3 nucleotide sequence: TGCGCCAGCAGCTCAGACACCTCTGGGGCCAACGTCCTGACTTTC. Translating it yields CASSSDTSGANVLTF.

This sequence joins TRBV30 and TRBJ1-1, with 7 positions matching TRBD1. The CDR3 sequence is 13 residues long. Germline-derived CDR1 and CDR2 are GTSNPN and SVGIG (reference sequence). J was trimmed by 3 bases and V by 3 bases; bases with no gene match: 4. The CDR3 here is CAWRVRGDTEAFF. The DNA of the CDR3 is TGTGCCTGGAGAGTCAGGGGGGACACTGAAGCTTTCTTT.

About this clone itself: One end of the junction varies from germline; a read error may be responsible. V usage is TRBV30 and J usage is TRBJ1-1; D not resolved. This CDR3 has 15 amino acids. Germline V lookup: CDR1 GTSNPN, CDR2 SVGIG (reference sequence). CDR3 bases: TGTGCCGGGAGTGTCCCCTCGAGCCGAACCTCTGAAGCTTTCTTT. As protein: CAGSVPSSRTSEAFF.

The chain carries TRBV5-5 and TRBJ1-2; D not resolved. V lost 0 bases and J 6 bases, leaving 6 bases between the germline ends. The germline V gene has CDR1 SGHKS and CDR2 YYEKEE (reference sequence). The CDR3 runs 12 residues. This CDR3 reads CASSLVLDGYTF. The DNA for the CDR3 is TGTGCCAGCAGCTTGGTTCTTGATGGCTACACCTTC. The full variable domain, in which reference TRBV5-5 and TRBJ1-2 provide the parts outside the CDR3, is DAGVTQSPTHLIKTRGQQVTLRCSPISGHKSVSWYQQVLGQGPQFIFQYYEKEERGRGNFPDRFSARQFPNYSSELNVNALLLGDSALYLCASSLVLDGYTFGSGTRLTVV.

The gene calls are TRBV5-6 and TRBJ1-1; 7 nucleotides line up with TRBD1. Trimming took 2 bases from V and 9 from J; bases not matched to a gene: 4. This CDR3 spans 12 amino acids. The germline V gene encodes CDR1 SGHDT and CDR2 YYEEEE. CDR3 protein: CASSLGQDKAFF. In DNA, the CDR3 is TGTGCCAGCAGCTTAGGACAGGATAAAGCTTTCTTT.

The chain joins TRBV9 to TRBJ2-2; weak D call: TRBD2 (6 bases). This CDR3 comprises 16 residues. The germline V gene has CDR1 SGDLS and CDR2 YYNGEE. V gave up 4 bases and J gave up 0 bases, with 13 bases separating them. CDR3 DNA sequence: TGTGCCAGCAGCCCCTCGGGGGATGCGAACACCGGGGAGCTGTTTTTT. It is translated as CASSPSGDANTGELFF.

The chain couples TRBV2 to TRBJ2-1, with 13 bases fitting TRBD2. Germline assignment: CDR1 SNHLY and CDR2 FYNNEI. The CDR3 runs 18 residues. J gave up 0 bases and V 4 bases, and 6 bases lay outside the gene matches. The CDR3 DNA reads TGTGCCAGCAGTGGGACTAGCGGGGGAATTTTCTCCTACAATGAGCAGTTCTTC. Protein product: CASSGTSGGIFSYNEQFF.

The V gene is TRBV6-6, the J gene TRBJ2-1; TRBD1 might be the D (6 bases). This CDR3 comprises 15 residues. V lost 4 bases and J lost 2, with 12 bases in between. Per germline, CDR1 MNHNY and CDR2 SVGAGI (reference sequence). DNA of the CDR3: TGTGCCAGCAGTTCATCAGGGGATGCCTACAATGAGCAGTTCTTC. It is translated as CASSSSGDAYNEQFF.

The rearrangement joins TRBV6-1 to TRBJ2-1; 8 nucleotides align to TRBD2. The germline V gene encodes CDR1 MNHNS and CDR2 SASEGT. CDR3 length: 19 amino acids. With V trimmed by 4 bases and J by 0 bases, 14 bases remained unmatched. The CDR3 coding sequence is TGTGCCAGCAGTGCCGGTCACTCCCTCGGGGGGGGCTCCTACAATGAGCAGTTCTTC. Amino acids: CASSAGHSLGGGSYNEQFF.

V usage is TRBV27 and J usage is TRBJ2-3, with D perhaps matching TRBD2 (5 bases). This CDR3 comprises 13 residues. Germline V gene lookup returns CDR1 MNHEY and CDR2 SMNVEV (reference sequence). The ends were cut back, 0 bases at V and 4 bases at J, with 5 bases in the middle. In DNA form, the CDR3 reads TGTGCCAGCAGTTTATCGAGGGCAGATACGCAGTATTTT. Translation: CASSLSRADTQYF.

J is TRBJ1-2 and V is TRBV11-2, with D hard to call. The CDR3 extends over 13 amino acids. Trimming took 4 bases from V and 2 from J, leaving 8 bases between them. The germline gives CDR1 SGHAT, CDR2 FQNNGV. CDR3 nucleotide sequence: TGTGCCAGCAGCTCCGAGGGAAACTATGGCTACACCTTC. Amino acid sequence: CASSSEGNYGYTF. Variable domain in full (rest from reference TRBV11-2 and TRBJ1-2): EAGVAQSPRYKIIEKRQSVAFWCNPISGHATLYWYQQILGQGPKLLIQFQNNGVVDDSQLPKDRFSAERLKGVDSTLKIQPAKLEDSAVYLCASSSEGNYGYTFGSGTRLTVV.

This CDR3 is CASSLEVTRYNEQFF. The CDR3 DNA reads TGTGCCAGCAGCTTGGAGGTGACTAGGTACAATGAGCAGTTCTTC. This chain uses TRBV5-6 with TRBJ2-1; D perhaps matches TRBD2 (6 bases). The germline V gene has CDR1 SGHDT and CDR2 YYEEEE. Trimming shortened V by 0 bases and J by 4 bases, and 11 bases separated the two germline ends. The CDR3 has 15 residues.

A remark on this clone: One end of the junction is discordant with germline, which a read error may explain. The chain couples TRBV7-7 to TRBJ2-5; D might be TRBD2 (5 bases). The CDR3 runs 14 residues. Germline CDR1 SSHAT, CDR2 FNYEAQ (reference sequence). The CDR3, as DNA: TGTGCTAGCAGCTCCGGCGGGTGGGGAGAGACCCAGTACTTC. Translated, it gives CASSSGGWGETQYF.

This chain connects TRBV4-2 to TRBJ2-2, with 8 bases identical to TRBD1. Germline-derived CDR1 and CDR2 are LGHNA and YNFKEQ. CDR3 length: 17 residues. V lost 0 bases to trimming and J lost 5 bases; unmatched junction nucleotides: 8. CDR3 sequence reads: CASSQESGQGRTGELFF. The CDR3 nucleotides read TGTGCCAGCAGCCAAGAATCAGGACAGGGTCGGACCGGGGAGCTGTTTTTT.

The chain combines TRBV7-9 with TRBJ2-7; a possible D gene is TRBD2 (6 bases). Germline CDR1 reads SEHNR; CDR2 reads FQNEAQ (reference sequence). Trimming pared 1 base from V and 2 bases from J, leaving 24 bases between. This CDR3 comprises 19 residues. Here the CDR3 DNA reads TGTGCCAGCAGCTTAGGCGGGCTCAGTAGCGCGGGAAGGGCCTACGAGCAGTACTTC. Its translation is CASSLGGLSSAGRAYEQYF. Looking up the rest from reference TRBV7-9 and TRBJ2-7 gives the full variable domain: DTGVSQNPRHKITKRGQNVTFRCDPISEHNRLYWYRQTLGQGPEFLTYFQNEAQLEKSRLLSDRFSAERPKGSFSTLEIQRTEQGDSAMYLCASSLGGLSSAGRAYEQYFGPGTRLTVT.

The chain links TRBV2 to TRBJ1-2; 9 nucleotides line up with TRBD1. The germline V gene has CDR1 SNHLY and CDR2 FYNNEI. Trimming took 7 bases from V and 7 from J; bases not matched to a gene: 7. The length of the CDR3 is 13 residues. In DNA form, the CDR3 reads TGTGCCAGCAAAGGACAGGGGCTAGGTGGCTACACCTTC. This codes for CASKGQGLGGYTF.